This T cell receptor (beta chain) comes out of a study of regulatory dendritic cells for organ transplantation. Sequencing used immunoSEQ multiplex PCR; TCRdb keeps in-frame clones, though not all of them. This sample carries roughly 8,500 clones, roughly 67% of them seen once, and the ten largest clones take roughly 3.5%. CFSE-labeled sorted T cells met regulatory or mature dendritic cells for 4 to 6 days. Naive CD45RA+ and memory CD45RO+ CD4+ or CD8+ T cells were FACS-sorted. Study observations and caveats: Mature dendritic cells appeared to drive more memory CD8+ clonal expansion than regulatory ones. The authors noted considerable between-person heterogeneity in alloreactive memory CD8+ cells.

The CDR3 runs to 14 residues. From germline, CDR1 is MNHNS and CDR2 SASEGT. Trimming took 3 bases from V and 2 from J, leaving 8 bases between them. This clone ranks as medium-sized (0.01 to 0.1%). Its antigen remains unidentified. The V and J genes are TRBV6-1 and TRBJ1-5; no reliable D call. The material sequenced was memory CD4+ T cells from blood cultured with dendritic cells. Subset of the sample: CD45RO+ memory T cells. The clonotype originates from a human donor in good health. The CDR3 loop is CASSDGGGNQPQHF. The CDR3 DNA sequence: TGTGCCAGCAGTGATGGAGGTGGCAATCAGCCCCAGCATTTT.